These T cell receptor beta chains were read from a single sample in a study of STAT3 mutations in large granular lymphocyte leukemia. The table came from immunoSEQ multiplex PCR; TCRdb's copy has only in-frame clones and leaves some out. The sample has some 31,000 clones, 86% seen once. Sequences were obtained from peripheral blood mononuclear cells. These receptors all stem from a man between 60 and 70 years old with T-cell large granular lymphocyte leukemia. Some clones in this sample may be carry-over from other donors' samples. CDR3s include the opening cysteine and the closing phenylalanine or tryptophan. A D gene is named only where the DNA matches it firmly. Not all rows give a size; the values are once, few, many and, for expanded clones, a class.

V	size	D	J	CDR3	DNA
TRBV2	few	.	TRBJ2-7	CASSEPFSPYEQYF	TGTGCCAGCAGTGAACCCTTTTCTCCCTACGAGCAGTACTTC
TRBV7-8	.	.	TRBJ1-5	CASSPMGRLGSNQPQHF	TGTGCCAGCAGCCCAATGGGCCGATTGGGGAGCAATCAGCCCCAGCATTTT
TRBV5-1	.	.	TRBJ1-6	CASSLQGQASPLHF	TGCGCCAGCAGCTTGCAGGGGCAAGCTTCACCCCTCCACTTT
TRBV19	.	.	TRBJ1-5	CASSMSSNQPQHF	TGTGCCAGTAGTATGAGTAGCAATCAGCCCCAGCATTTT
TRBV29-1	.	.	TRBJ1-1	CSSYVGGRGAEAFF	TGCAGTTCGTACGTGGGGGGCCGTGGGGCTGAAGCTTTCTTT
TRBV5-1	.	.	TRBJ2-1	CASSLESSQDEQFF	TGCGCCAGCAGCTTGGAGTCTAGCCAAGATGAGCAGTTCTTC
TRBV29-1	.	TRBD1	TRBJ2-1	CSADRGRGNEQFF	TGCAGCGCGGACAGGGGGCGAGGAAATGAGCAGTTCTTC
TRBV7-2	.	TRBD2	TRBJ2-1	CASRRASGTGNEQFF	TGTGCCAGCAGACGGGCTAGCGGGACTGGGAATGAGCAGTTCTTC
TRBV6-1	once	.	TRBJ2-7	CASRKGTPSSYEQYF	TGTGCCAGCAGAAAGGGAACGCCTAGCTCCTACGAGCAGTACTTC
TRBV6-1	.	TRBD2	TRBJ2-7	CASSATSAASYEQYF	TGTGCCAGCAGTGCGACTAGCGCCGCTTCCTACGAGCAGTACTTC
TRBV27	once	TRBD1	TRBJ2-2	CATRTGNTGELFF	TGTGCCACAAGGACAGGCAACACCGGGGAGCTGTTTTTT
TRBV11-3	.	TRBD1	TRBJ2-1	CASSLRQGNEQFF	TGTGCCAGCAGCCTCCGACAGGGCAATGAGCAGTTCTTC
TRBV5-1	.	TRBD1	TRBJ1-2	CASSWTGDNYGYTF	TGCGCCAGCAGCTGGACAGGCGATAACTATGGCTACACCTTC
TRBV7-2	.	TRBD2	TRBJ2-5	CASSLALAGIGGETQYF	TGTGCCAGCAGCTTAGCGCTAGCGGGAATTGGTGGAGAGACCCAGTACTTC
TRBV9	.	.	TRBJ2-1	CASSVGGDRNEQFF	TGTGCCAGCAGCGTAGGTGGGGATAGGAATGAGCAGTTCTTC
TRBV18	.	TRBD1	TRBJ2-7	CASSHRGPEQYF	TGTGCCAGCTCTCACAGGGGTCCCGAGCAGTACTTC
TRBV28	.	.	TRBJ1-4	CASRRESNEKLFF	TGTGCCAGCCGACGGGAGTCTAATGAAAAACTGTTTTTT
TRBV10-3	.	.	TRBJ1-4	CATGVNEKLFF	TGTGCCACCGGGGTTAATGAAAAACTGTTTTTT
TRBV30	.	.	TRBJ2-5	CAWSVAGPRGETQYF	TGTGCCTGGAGTGTTGCTGGGCCCCGAGGGGAGACCCAGTACTTC
TRBV28	.	.	TRBJ1-5	CASSLSPGTQPQHF	TGTGCCAGCAGTTTGTCTCCCGGCACTCAGCCCCAGCATTTT
TRBV7-2	.	TRBD2	TRBJ2-3	CASSPSLLAGVGDTQYF	TGTGCCAGCAGCCCCTCCCTACTAGCGGGAGTCGGAGATACGCAGTATTTT
TRBV7-2	few	.	TRBJ2-7	CASSLVSAAAYEQYF	TGTGCCAGCAGCTTAGTCTCGGCAGCCGCCTACGAGCAGTACTTC
TRBV30	.	.	TRBJ1-1	CARSENTEAFF	TGTGCCCGGAGTGAGAACACTGAAGCTTTCTTT
TRBV5-8	.	.	TRBJ1-5	CASRAVDSNQPQHF	TGTGCCAGCAGAGCGGTGGACAGCAATCAGCCCCAGCATTTT
TRBV9	.	.	TRBJ2-4	CASSVLPRDIQYF	TGTGCCAGCAGCGTACTCCCACGGGACATTCAGTACTTC
TRBV18	.	.	TRBJ2-7	CASSPYHGDEQYF	TGTGCCAGCTCACCGTATCACGGGGACGAGCAGTACTTC
TRBV5-6	.	.	TRBJ1-5	CASSLAGASNQPQHF	TGTGCCAGCAGCTTGGCCGGAGCTAGCAATCAGCCCCAGCATTTT
TRBV6-5	.	TRBD1	TRBJ2-1	CASSYASGQGFNEQFF	TGTGCCAGCAGTTACGCATCGGGACAGGGGTTCAATGAGCAGTTCTTC
TRBV4-2	.	.	TRBJ2-5	CASSQDSGAQETQYF	TGTGCCAGCAGCCAAGACTCAGGGGCCCAAGAGACCCAGTACTTC
TRBV29-1	.	.	TRBJ1-1	CSVRRDTEAFF	TGCAGCGTTAGGCGGGACACTGAAGCTTTCTTT
TRBV18	.	TRBD1	TRBJ1-5	CASSLRQGEGNQPQHF	TGTGCCAGCTCACTCCGCCAGGGGGAAGGCAATCAGCCCCAGCATTTT
TRBV7-9	.	.	TRBJ2-3	CASSLSSADTQYF	TGTGCCAGCAGCTTAAGTTCGGCGGATACGCAGTATTTT
TRBV29-1	.	TRBD1	TRBJ1-1	CSDDRGRVDTEAFF	TGCAGCGACGACAGGGGGCGAGTCGACACTGAAGCTTTCTTT
TRBV5-1	.	.	TRBJ1-2	CASSLVLLVWGYTF	TGCGCCAGCAGCTTGGTCCTCCTAGTTTGGGGCTACACCTTC
TRBV23-1	.	TRBD1	TRBJ1-6	CANPGTGNSPLHF	TGCGCCAACCCCGGGACAGGAAATTCACCCCTCCACTTT
TRBV27	.	TRBD1	TRBJ1-4	CASSLEAPDRGEKLFF	TGTGCCAGCAGTTTAGAAGCCCCAGACAGGGGCGAAAAACTGTTTTTT
TRBV6-1	.	.	TRBJ2-5	CASSASLAQETQYF	TGTGCCAGCAGTGCGTCCCTGGCTCAAGAGACCCAGTACTTC
TRBV5-8	.	.	TRBJ1-1	CASSLYPRGNTEAFF	TGTGCCAGCAGCTTGTATCCCCGTGGGAACACTGAAGCTTTCTTT
TRBV9	once	TRBD1	TRBJ2-2	CASSVGTGFTGELFF	TGTGCCAGCAGCGTAGGGACAGGGTTCACCGGGGAGCTGTTTTTT
TRBV28	few	.	TRBJ2-6	CASSLEARTGGANVLTF	TGTGCCAGCAGTTTAGAGGCTCGGACGGGCGGGGCCAACGTCCTGACTTTC
TRBV5-1	.	TRBD2	TRBJ2-1	CASSLVLDSGRSDEQFF	TGCGCCAGCAGCTTGGTATTGGATAGCGGGAGGAGCGATGAGCAGTTCTTC
TRBV9	.	TRBD2	TRBJ2-1	CASSVATSGTNEQFF	TGTGCCAGCAGCGTAGCGACTAGCGGGACCAATGAGCAGTTCTTC
TRBV5-1	.	.	TRBJ2-5	CASSLAGSRGVEETQYF	TGCGCCAGCAGCTTGGCCGGGTCGCGAGGCGTAGAAGAGACCCAGTACTTC
TRBV7-2	.	.	TRBJ2-5	CASSLAGGAETQYF	TGTGCCAGCAGCTTAGCGGGGGGGGCGGAGACCCAGTACTTC
TRBV15	.	.	TRBJ2-5	CATSRNSAGETQYF	TGTGCCACCAGCAGGAATAGCGCCGGGGAGACCCAGTACTTC
TRBV12-5	.	.	TRBJ1-6	CASGPSGADSPLHF	TGTGCTAGTGGGCCGTCGGGTGCGGATTCACCCCTCCACTTT
TRBV5-1	.	TRBD2	TRBJ2-7	CASSPAGGPYEQYF	TGCGCCAGCAGCCCCGCGGGAGGACCCTACGAGCAGTACTTC
TRBV4-3	.	.	TRBJ1-1	CASSQEKTNTEAFF	TGCGCCAGCAGCCAAGAAAAAACGAACACTGAAGCTTTCTTT
TRBV15	few	TRBD1	TRBJ1-1	CATSRQGAGVAEAFF	TGTGCCACCAGCAGACAGGGGGCAGGTGTCGCTGAAGCTTTCTTT
TRBV6-5	.	TRBD1	TRBJ2-7	CASSYPVRGLYEQYF	TGTGCCAGCAGTTACCCCGTGAGGGGGCTATACGAGCAGTACTTC
TRBV7-2	.	TRBD1	TRBJ2-2	CASSFAGQGYTGELFF	TGTGCCAGCAGCTTTGCCGGACAGGGCTACACCGGGGAGCTGTTTTTT
TRBV2	.	TRBD1	TRBJ2-7	CASSALTGTVDEQYF	TGTGCCAGCAGTGCCCTGACAGGGACCGTCGACGAGCAGTACTTC
TRBV4-1	.	TRBD1	TRBJ2-7	CASSQVRTGTGGGYEQYF	TGCGCCAGCAGCCAAGTGAGGACAGGGACTGGGGGAGGCTACGAGCAGTACTTC
TRBV27	.	.	TRBJ2-2	CASRKGTGELFF	TGTGCCAGCAGGAAGGGGACCGGGGAGCTGTTTTTT